Following are 31 T cell receptor beta chains from one sample sequenced in a study of OX40 agonist ivuxolimab in advanced cancers. Data came from immunoSEQ multiplex PCR; TCRdb stores just in-frame clones and leaves some out. Seen here are thousands of clones, about 87% observed once, and the top ten hold roughly 15%. This sample comprised CD4+ or CD8+ T cells sorted from blood, obtained in a trial of the OX40 agonist ivuxolimab. These receptors were taken from an adult with an advanced solid tumor such as melanoma, head and neck, liver or kidney cancer.

The rearrangement uses TRBV6-5 and TRBJ2-5; TRBD1 or TRBD2 may be the D gene (5 bases each). The CDR3 is 14 amino acids. The ends were cut back, 0 bases at V and 4 bases at J, with 9 bases in the middle. Per germline, CDR1 MNHEY and CDR2 SVGAGI. Here the CDR3 DNA reads TGTGCCAGCAGTTACTCGGGGGTAGGAGAGACCCAGTACTTC. It encodes CASSYSGVGETQYF.

This clone was recorded once. This chain joins TRBV27 and TRBJ1-1; no firm D call. CDR1 is MNHEY and CDR2 is SMNVEV in the germline V gene (reference sequence). The V end lost 4 bases, the J end lost 0 bases, and 12 bases lay between the germline ends. The CDR3 contains 15 residues. In DNA form, the CDR3 reads TGTGCCAGCAGTTCGGGGAGGTACCTGAACACTGAAGCTTTCTTT. It yields the protein CASSSGRYLNTEAFF.

This chain links TRBV18 with TRBJ2-7, with TRBD1 matching over 7 bases. This CDR3 spans 13 amino acids. J was trimmed by 2 bases and V by 6 bases; bases with no gene match: 4. Looked up from germline, CDR1 is KGHSH and CDR2 is LQKENI. The CDR3 region is CASSLDRAYEQYF. Here the CDR3 DNA reads TGTGCCAGCTCCCTTGACAGGGCCTACGAGCAGTACTTC.

CDR3 DNA sequence: TGTGCCAGCAGCCAAGGAAACGGCTACCTAGCGGATTACAATGAGCAGTTCTTC. Protein sequence: CASSQGNGYLADYNEQFF. The chain is built from TRBV14 and TRBJ2-1, with 7 positions matching TRBD2. The germline V gene has CDR1 SGHDN and CDR2 FVKESK. Trimming removed 1 base from V and 4 bases from J; junction bases left unmatched: 13. There are 18 residues in the CDR3.

V and J are TRBV7-6 and TRBJ1-1, with 11 bases fitting TRBD1. CDR1 is SGHVS and CDR2 is FNYEAQ in the germline V gene. This CDR3 has 18 amino acids. After removal of 3 bases from V and 3 bases from J, the junction contained 12 bases not matched to a gene. This CDR3 is CASSLDPRDRGGDTEAFF. The CDR3 DNA follows: TGTGCCAGCAGCTTGGACCCCCGGGACAGGGGGGGGGACACTGAAGCTTTCTTT.

V is TRBV6-5 and J is TRBJ2-1; D might be TRBD1 or TRBD2, each matching 5 bases. Germline values: CDR1 MNHEY, CDR2 SVGAGI. The CDR3 consists of 15 residues. Trimming left V 7 bases short and J 6 bases short, with 19 bases between. The CDR3 bases are TGTGCCAGCACCCCCCTTGAGGGGCGCGCCAATGAGCAGTTCTTC. It specifies CASTPLEGRANEQFF.

The chain is built from TRBV7-8 and TRBJ2-1; 11 bases line up with TRBD2. The length of the CDR3 is 17 residues. Germline V lookup: CDR1 SGHVS, CDR2 FQNEAQ. The V gene end was trimmed by 1 base and the J gene end by 3 bases; junction bases not matched to a gene: 5. CDR3 sequence: CASSLEYGTSGYNEQFF. The DNA of the CDR3 is TGTGCCAGCAGCTTAGAATATGGGACTAGCGGCTACAATGAGCAGTTCTTC.

The CDR3 DNA sequence: TGCGCCAGCAGCGTAGGGACAGCCTCCTACGAGCAGTACTTC. This translates into CASSVGTASYEQYF. J is TRBJ2-7 and V is TRBV4-3; the match to TRBD1 covers 7 bases. V dropped 5 bases and J dropped 0; count of bases not matched to a gene: 4. CDR3 length equals 14 residues. Germline V gives CDR1 LGHNA, CDR2 YSLEER.

This clone was detected once. The chain is built from TRBV5-6 and TRBJ2-1; D ambiguous. The CDR3 spans 13 residues. Germline V gene sequence: CDR1 SGHDT, CDR2 YYEEEE. V lost 1 base and J lost 10, with 12 bases in between. CDR3 protein: CASSLYSPKEQFF. CDR3 DNA sequence: TGTGCCAGCAGCTTGTATTCCCCCAAGGAGCAGTTCTTC.

The rearrangement links TRBV18 to TRBJ2-3; 7 bases align to TRBD2. CDR1 is KGHSH and CDR2 is LQKENI in the germline V gene. This CDR3 contains 15 residues. V was clipped by 5 bases and J by 2 bases; unmatched bases: 7. CDR3 region: CASSGLETYTDTQYF. The CDR3 DNA follows: TGTGCCAGCTCAGGACTAGAGACTTACACAGATACGCAGTATTTT. Combining the CDR3 with reference TRBV18 and TRBJ2-3 gives the whole variable domain NAGVMQNPRHLVRRRGQEARLRCSPMKGHSHVYWYRQLPEEGLKFMVYLQKENIIDESGMPKERFSAEFPKEGPSILRIQQVVRGDSAAYFCASSGLETYTDTQYFGPGTRLTVL.

The chain recombines TRBV9 with TRBJ1-1, with D unresolved. With 2 bases removed from V and 1 base from J, the gap between germline ends came to 9 bases. Germline CDR1 SGDLS, CDR2 YYNGEE. The CDR3 has 14 residues. The CDR3 here is CASSVKQPNTEAFF. In DNA, the CDR3 is TGTGCCAGCAGCGTGAAACAGCCGAACACTGAAGCTTTCTTT.

V usage is TRBV5-4 and J usage is TRBJ2-7; 8 positions match TRBD2. V was clipped by 9 bases and J by 2 bases; unmatched bases: 13. Germline CDR1 SGHNT, CDR2 YYREEE (reference sequence). The length of the CDR3 is 15 residues. DNA of the CDR3: TGTGCCAACGTAACGGTGCGGGGGGCCCCCTACGAGCAGTACTTC. It encodes CANVTVRGAPYEQYF.

DNA of the CDR3: TGCGCCAGCAGCCAAGGGGCAAGCCCTGAAGCTTTCTTT. As protein: CASSQGASPEAFF. J is TRBJ1-1 and V is TRBV4-3; D not certain. Looked up from germline, CDR1 is LGHNA and CDR2 is YSLEER. V gave up 1 base and J gave up 6 bases, with 9 bases separating them. The CDR3 covers 13 residues.

The V call is TRBV7-9, the J call TRBJ1-1, with TRBD1 as a possible D gene (6 bases). V dropped 1 base and J dropped 5 bases, with 14 bases sitting between them. Germline V lookup: CDR1 SEHNR, CDR2 FQNEAQ (reference sequence). CDR3 length: 15 residues. For the CDR3, the DNA is TGTGCCAGCAGCTTAGTTATAGGGGGGGATACTGAAGCTTTCTTT. Translation: CASSLVIGGDTEAFF.

The gene calls are TRBV2 and TRBJ2-3; 12 bases align to TRBD2. The germline CDR1 and CDR2 sequences are SNHLY and FYNNEI. This CDR3 is 14 amino acids long. Losses at the gene ends were 9 bases for V and 4 bases for J; bases not matched to a gene: 5. The CDR3 reads CASGLAGFADTQYF. The CDR3 DNA is TGTGCCAGTGGACTAGCGGGATTTGCAGATACGCAGTATTTT.

The chain combines TRBV5-6 with TRBJ2-7, with D tentatively TRBD1 (6 bases). Trimming pared 0 bases from V and 4 bases from J, leaving 8 bases between. The CDR3 totals 13 residues. CDR1 and CDR2 (germline): SGHDT, YYEEEE. Written as DNA, the CDR3 is TGTGCCAGCAGCTTGGTAAGGGGGTACGAGCAGTACTTC. Amino acids: CASSLVRGYEQYF.

V is TRBV21-1 and J is TRBJ1-3. TRBV21-1 is annotated as a pseudogene. This CDR3 is 16 amino acids long. CDR3: CASSKAVRDSGNTIYF. The DNA for the CDR3 is TGTGCCAGCAGCAAAGCGGTAAGGGACTCTGGAAACACCATATATTTT.

The genes are TRBV11-2 and TRBJ2-1; D remains unclear. V gave up 4 bases and J gave up 8 bases, with 6 bases separating them. This CDR3 spans 11 amino acids. Germline CDR1 reads SGHAT; CDR2 reads FQNNGV. In DNA, the CDR3 is TGTGCCAGCAGCTCGCCCGATGAGCAGTTCTTC. Protein sequence: CASSSPDEQFF.

The chain has TRBV27 and TRBJ1-2; tentative D call: TRBD1 (6 bases). Germline loops: CDR1 MNHEY, CDR2 SMNVEV (reference sequence). The CDR3 has 12 amino acids. V was pared by 6 bases and J by 7 bases, with 12 bases between. The CDR3 spells CASRQGTSGYTF. As DNA, the CDR3 is TGTGCCAGCAGACAGGGTACCTCTGGCTACACCTTC.

The chain is built from TRBV6-4 and TRBJ2-3, with 8 nucleotides matching TRBD1. CDR1 and CDR2 from the germline V gene are MRHNA and SNTAGT. CDR3 length: 15 amino acids. V lost 5 bases to trimming and J lost 0 bases; unmatched junction nucleotides: 4. The CDR3 reads CASSLRTGSTDTQYF. For the CDR3, the DNA is TGTGCCAGCAGTCTCAGGACAGGGAGCACAGATACGCAGTATTTT.

The genes are TRBV5-1 and TRBJ2-7; weak D call: TRBD2 (6 bases). V was pared by 0 bases and J by 0 bases, with 7 bases between. Germline loops: CDR1 SGHRS, CDR2 YFSETQ. This CDR3 has 14 residues. The CDR3 region is CASSLDGGSYEQYF. The CDR3 coding sequence is TGCGCCAGCAGCTTGGACGGGGGCTCCTACGAGCAGTACTTC.

The chain is built from TRBV9 and TRBJ1-2; the D gene is possibly TRBD1 (6 bases). The CDR3 consists of 16 residues. Trimming cost V 4 bases and J 1 base, with 17 bases left between them. Germline CDR1 reads SGDLS; CDR2 reads YYNGEE. CDR3 loop: CASSTTDREVNYGYTF. The CDR3 DNA sequence: TGTGCCAGCAGCACGACGGACAGAGAAGTTAACTATGGCTACACCTTC.

The chain recombines TRBV7-2 with TRBJ1-5; D is perhaps TRBD1 (5 bases). Germline assignment: CDR1 SGHTA and CDR2 FQGNSA. The CDR3 spans 17 residues. V lost 1 base, J lost 7 bases, and 20 bases lay in between. CDR3 coding DNA: TGTGCCAGCAGCTTAGAGCAGGGTTTGGGGGGAAAGCAGCCCCAGCATTTT. Translated, it gives CASSLEQGLGGKQPQHF.

The chain recombines TRBV18 with TRBJ2-3; D possibly corresponds to TRBD1 (6 bases). This CDR3 region has 12 residues. V lost 8 bases to trimming and J lost 4 bases, with 10 bases between them. CDR1 and CDR2 (germline): KGHSH, LQKENI. CDR3: CASPTGADTQYF. The CDR3 DNA sequence: TGTGCCAGCCCGACAGGAGCAGATACGCAGTATTTT.

This sequence joins TRBV27 and TRBJ2-1, with D unclear. The length of the CDR3 is 12 residues. Germline V gene data show CDR1 as MNHEY and CDR2 as SMNVEV (reference sequence). Trimming removed 1 base at V and 7 bases at J, with 5 bases between. CDR3 DNA: TGTGCCAGCAGTTTATTGGGGAATGAGCAGTTCTTC. Translating gives CASSLLGNEQFF.

This clone was counted a few times. This chain uses TRBV27 with TRBJ2-2; 10 bases agree with TRBD1. The length of the CDR3 is 14 residues. V shed 5 bases and J 6 bases; nucleotides not matched to a gene: 3. Germline CDR1 MNHEY, CDR2 SMNVEV (reference sequence). For the CDR3, the DNA is TGTGCCAGCAGTCTGGGACAGGGGCCCGGGGAGCTGTTTTTT. It translates to CASSLGQGPGELFF.

The chain carries TRBV10-3 and TRBJ1-5, with D uncertain. Germline loops: CDR1 ENHRY, CDR2 SYGVKD. The CDR3 covers 14 residues. The V end lost 0 bases, the J end lost 8 bases, and 11 bases lay between the germline ends. In DNA form, the CDR3 reads TGTGCCATCAGTGAGTCTACGGGTTCCAAGCCCCAGCATTTT. Protein: CAISESTGSKPQHF.

The rearrangement uses TRBV6-6 and TRBJ2-5; D is uncertain. The CDR3 is 13 amino acids. Trimming took 0 bases from V and 1 from J, leaving 3 bases between them. The germline V gene has CDR1 MNHNY and CDR2 SVGAGI (reference sequence). CDR3 sequence reads: CASSYSGQETQYF. The CDR3 coding sequence is TGTGCCAGCAGTTACTCAGGCCAAGAGACCCAGTACTTC.

The chain carries TRBV14 and TRBJ1-4; the match to TRBD1 covers 10 bases. J was trimmed by 8 bases and V by 0 bases; bases with no gene match: 9. The CDR3 has 17 residues. From germline, CDR1 is SGHDN and CDR2 FVKESK. The chain's CDR3 is CASSQEGTGEVREKLFF. Here the CDR3 DNA reads TGTGCCAGCAGCCAAGAGGGGACAGGGGAGGTTAGAGAAAAACTGTTTTTT.

The rearrangement joins TRBV7-6 to TRBJ2-7; the match to TRBD2 covers 10 bases. Germline V gene sequence: CDR1 SGHVS, CDR2 FNYEAQ. The CDR3 contains 16 residues. After removal of 1 base from V and 7 bases from J, the junction contained 10 bases not matched to a gene. This chain's CDR3 is CASSLEASGSPWEQYF. The CDR3 coding sequence is TGTGCCAGCAGCTTAGAGGCTAGCGGGAGCCCATGGGAGCAGTACTTC.

This clone has a handful of counts. This chain uses TRBV27 with TRBJ2-1, with D hard to call. Per germline, CDR1 MNHEY and CDR2 SMNVEV (reference sequence). V gave up 4 bases and J gave up 7 bases, with 5 bases separating them. The CDR3 spans 11 residues. CDR3 sequence reads: CASSSGNEQFF. The CDR3, as DNA: TGTGCCAGCAGTTCCGGGAATGAGCAGTTCTTC.